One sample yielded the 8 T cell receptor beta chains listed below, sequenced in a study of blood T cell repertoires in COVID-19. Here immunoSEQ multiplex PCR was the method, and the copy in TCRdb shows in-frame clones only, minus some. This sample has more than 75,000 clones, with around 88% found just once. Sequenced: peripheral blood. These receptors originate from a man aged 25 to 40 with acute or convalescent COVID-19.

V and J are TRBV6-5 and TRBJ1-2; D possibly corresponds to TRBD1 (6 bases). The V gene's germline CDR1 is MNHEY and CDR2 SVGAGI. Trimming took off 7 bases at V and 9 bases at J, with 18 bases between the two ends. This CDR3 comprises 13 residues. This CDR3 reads CASNSFEGGSYTF. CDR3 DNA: TGTGCCAGCAACTCATTCGAAGGGGGTAGCTACACCTTC.

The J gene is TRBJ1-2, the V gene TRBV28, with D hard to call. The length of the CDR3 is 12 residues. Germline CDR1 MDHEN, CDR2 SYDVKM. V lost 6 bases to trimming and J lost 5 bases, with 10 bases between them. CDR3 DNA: TGTGCCAGCAGCCTCCGGGAGTATGGCTACACCTTC. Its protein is CASSLREYGYTF.

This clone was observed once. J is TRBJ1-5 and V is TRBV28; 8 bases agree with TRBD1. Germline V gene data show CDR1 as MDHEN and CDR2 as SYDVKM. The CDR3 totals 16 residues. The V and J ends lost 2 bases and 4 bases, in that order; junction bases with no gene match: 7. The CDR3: CASSLGYRGLNQPQHF. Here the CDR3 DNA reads TGTGCCAGCAGTTTAGGCTACAGGGGGTTGAATCAGCCCCAGCATTTT. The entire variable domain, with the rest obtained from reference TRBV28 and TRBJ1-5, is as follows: DVKVTQSSRYLVKRTGEKVFLECVQDMDHENMFWYRQDPGLGLRLIYFSYDVKMKEKGDIPEGYSVSREKKERFSLILESASTNQTSMYLCASSLGYRGLNQPQHFGDGTRLSIL.

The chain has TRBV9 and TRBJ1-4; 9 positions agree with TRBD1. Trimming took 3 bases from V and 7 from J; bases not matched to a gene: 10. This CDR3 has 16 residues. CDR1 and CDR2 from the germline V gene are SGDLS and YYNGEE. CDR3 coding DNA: TGTGCCAGCAGCGCGCCCGTACAGGGGGCTTCTGAAAAACTGTTTTTT. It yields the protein CASSAPVQGASEKLFF. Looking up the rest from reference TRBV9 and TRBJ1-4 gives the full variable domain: DSGVTQTPKHLITATGQRVTLRCSPRSGDLSVYWYQQSLDQGLQFLIQYYNGEERAKGNILERFSAQQFPDLHSELNLSSLELGDSALYFCASSAPVQGASEKLFFGSGTQLSVL.

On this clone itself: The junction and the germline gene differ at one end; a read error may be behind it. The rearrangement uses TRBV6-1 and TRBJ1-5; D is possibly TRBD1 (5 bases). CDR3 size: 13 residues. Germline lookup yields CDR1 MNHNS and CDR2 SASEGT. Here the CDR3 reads CASREDSNQPQHF. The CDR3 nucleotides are TGTGCCAGCAGGGAAGACAGTAATCAGCCCCAGCATTTT.

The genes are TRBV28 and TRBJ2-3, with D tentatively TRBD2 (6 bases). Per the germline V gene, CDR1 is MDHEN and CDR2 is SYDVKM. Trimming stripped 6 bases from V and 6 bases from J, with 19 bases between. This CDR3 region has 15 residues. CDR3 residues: CASRKISGPEDTQYF. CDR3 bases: TGTGCCAGCAGGAAAATTAGCGGCCCCGAGGATACGCAGTATTTT.

CDR3 residues: CAWSSGVVETQYF. The DNA of the CDR3 is TGTGCCTGGTCCTCAGGGGTGGTAGAGACCCAGTACTTC. V and J are TRBV30 and TRBJ2-5; D perhaps matches TRBD1 (6 bases). This CDR3 is 13 amino acids long. V was pared by 5 bases and J by 4 bases, with 14 bases between. The germline V gene encodes CDR1 GTSNPN and CDR2 SVGIG (reference sequence). The full variable domain, its missing parts supplied by reference TRBV30 and TRBJ2-5, is SQTIHQWPATLVQPVGSPLSLECTVEGTSNPNLYWYRQAAGRGLQLLFYSVGIGQISSEVPQNLSASRPQDRQFILSSKKLLLSDSGFYLCAWSSGVVETQYFGPGTRLLVL.

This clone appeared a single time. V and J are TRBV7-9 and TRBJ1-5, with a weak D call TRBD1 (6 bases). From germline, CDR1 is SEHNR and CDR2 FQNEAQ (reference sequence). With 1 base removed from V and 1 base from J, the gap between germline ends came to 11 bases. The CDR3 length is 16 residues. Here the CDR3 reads CASSLGRGTSNQPQHF. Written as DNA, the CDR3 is TGTGCCAGCAGCTTAGGGCGAGGGACAAGCAATCAGCCCCAGCATTTT.